This T cell receptor (beta chain) is drawn from a study of cytomegalovirus exposure and HLA in healthy donors. The CDR3 is 16 residues long. In germline, CDR1 is SGHTA, CDR2 FQGTGA. V gave up 2 bases and J gave up 6 bases; unmatched junction bases: 7. Researchers ran the PCR with 60 Vbeta and 13 Jbeta primers. The method was immunoSEQ multiplex PCR; TCRdb's version includes in-frame clones alone and lacks a portion of them. This sample has about 130,000 clones; about two thirds occur once, and the top ten carry about 3%. The clonotype comes from a woman aged 60 to 75 in good health and CMV-seropositive. The specimen sequenced was PBMCs. This sequence joins TRBV7-3 and TRBJ2-2, with 9 bases fitting TRBD1. This CDR3 is CASSLPGQGFAGELFF. CDR3 nucleotide sequence: TGTGCCAGCAGCTTACCGGGACAGGGTTTCGCCGGGGAGCTGTTTTTT.